This is a list of T cell receptor beta chains from one sample in a study of T cells expressing NK-cell markers. No DNA is given; TCRdb re-called the 5' RACE reads and lists each CDR3 protein once. This sample's table has approximately 460,000 distinct CDR3 sequences. Sequenced input: blood T cells: a sorted CD56 or NKG2C T cell subset, CD4+ or CD8+ T cells, or bulk PBMC T cells (not recorded which). These TCRs come from a woman aged 18-70 years in good health. Both conserved end residues are part of each CDR3.

TRBV20-1	TRBJ2-1	CSASWGNNEQFF
TRBV7-9	TRBJ1-1	CASSLTIALNTEAFF
TRBV12-3/TRBV12-4	TRBJ1-2	CASRNPRGNYGYTF
TRBV20-1	TRBJ1-5	CSAREGYGGNQPQHF
TRBV11-1	TRBJ2-5	CASSLGSAGAPETQYF
TRBV4-3	TRBJ1-3	CASSHGQGASGNTIYF
TRBV20-1	TRBJ1-1	CSARFKGAGTEAFF
TRBV20-1	TRBJ2-3	CSARDAGTDTQYF
TRBV15	TRBJ2-3	CATTGRVTDTQYF
TRBV6-6	TRBJ2-7	CASASVNSYEQYF
TRBV28	TRBJ2-7	CASSGQGPRSPYEQYF
TRBV30	TRBJ1-4	CAWSGRWRGEKLFF
TRBV13	TRBJ2-1	CASSHELAGSLYNEQFF
TRBV24-1	TRBJ2-7	CATSASYSLTSEQYF
TRBV7-8	TRBJ2-1	CASRSDGGGYNEQFF
TRBV11-2	TRBJ1-6	CASSLEEGAGRYNSPLHF
TRBV28	TRBJ2-1	CASRKTSGHNEQFF
TRBV12-3/TRBV12-4	TRBJ2-7	CASSFTGPEQYF
TRBV7-8	TRBJ1-4	CASSLGQNEKLFF
TRBV20-1	TRBJ2-3	CSAPETGADTQYF
TRBV5-6	TRBJ2-3	CASITLATDTQYF
TRBV7-8	TRBJ1-3	CASSLGPLSGNTIYF
TRBV7-2	TRBJ2-3	CASSPRDPKPDTQYF
TRBV12-3/TRBV12-4	TRBJ1-5	CASSAEWGNQPQHF
TRBV11-2	TRBJ2-7	CASSYTGTTYEQYF
TRBV6-2/TRBV6-3	TRBJ2-1	CASSYPNRRGANEQFF
TRBV2	TRBJ1-2	CASSAAWAGTGLGYGYTF
TRBV7-3	TRBJ2-3	CASSLALANTDTQYF
TRBV27	TRBJ1-1	CASSLYQGRNTEAFF
TRBV15	TRBJ1-2	CATSRSPPRGYTF